The sequence of this T cell receptor beta chain was determined in a study of blood T cell repertoires in COVID-19. Study processing details: Quantification of nucleated cells was approximated via reference gene primer amplification. Clones were read by immunoSEQ multiplex PCR, and TCRdb kept only the in-frame ones, dropping some. That table gives V, J and clone size, and the DNA gave D and trimming. The sample holds 45,000 or so clones; approximately 90% are singletons and the top ten take over 4.5%. This clonotype was obtained from a man aged 35-49 years with active COVID-19. Sequencing input: peripheral blood.

CDR3 loop: CASSGRWLAGGYEQYF. The CDR3 coding sequence is TGTGCCAGCAGTGGGCGGTGGCTAGCGGGAGGCTACGAGCAGTACTTC. The J gene is TRBJ2-7, the V gene TRBV2, with 11 bases fitting TRBD2. The CDR3 has 16 amino acids. CDR1 and CDR2 from the germline V gene are SNHLY and FYNNEI. Trimming cost V 4 bases and J 3 bases; bases outside gene matches: 8.